The 23 T cell receptor beta chains listed next were all sequenced from one sample in a study of blood T cells in healthy people across ages. The second PCR ran roughly 7 to 12 cycles with a sample-barcoded 5' primer and J-beta primers. TCRdb reprocessed the 5' RACE reads with MiXCR, giving one entry per CDR3 protein. Of 800,000 to 900,000 distinct CDR3 sequences in the sample, around two thirds were seen once. The sequencing input was blood. Receptors were obtained from a man aged 30-40 years in good health.

The rearrangement joins TRBV20-1 to TRBJ2-3; D is perhaps TRBD1 or TRBD2 (6 bases each). The CDR3 consists of 17 residues. Germline-derived CDR1 and CDR2 are DFQATT and SNEGSKA (reference sequence). V lost 3 bases and J 1 base, leaving 20 bases between the germline ends. CDR3 sequence: CSASEGGPIFRTDTQYF. The DNA for the CDR3 is TGCAGTGCTAGTGAAGGGGGGCCCATTTTTCGCACAGATACGCAGTATTTT.

The rearrangement uses TRBV7-9 and TRBJ1-2, with D unresolved. This CDR3 is built from 14 residues. V lost 5 bases, J lost 4 bases, and 14 bases lay in between. Looked up from germline, CDR1 is SEHNR and CDR2 is FQNEAQ (reference sequence). In nucleotides, the CDR3 is TGTGCCAGCAGCCCCCGAGGCAGCTTCTATGGCTACACCTTC. Translation: CASSPRGSFYGYTF.

The chain combines TRBV28 with TRBJ1-2; possible D gene TRBD1, 6 bases. With 4 bases removed from V and 8 bases from J, the gap between germline ends came to 14 bases. Germline loops: CDR1 MDHEN, CDR2 SYDVKM. The CDR3 is 13 amino acids. CDR3 in DNA: TGTGCCAGCAGTTGGGACACATCTAGGGGCTACACCTTC. Residues: CASSWDTSRGYTF.

This sequence joins TRBV7-2 and TRBJ2-4; 8 bases match TRBD1. The DNA end is more similar to TRBJ2-7, so the J call may be wrong. This CDR3 is 15 amino acids long. Germline V lookup: CDR1 SGHTA, CDR2 FQGNSA. CDR3 loop: CASSPARTGPPEQYF. The DNA of the CDR3 is TGTGCCAGCAGCCCTGCCAGGACAGGGCCCCCCGAGCAGTACTTC.

CDR3 sequence (DNA): TGTGCCAGCAGGCCTGGAGGAGGGGCCTACGAGCAGTACTTC. The encoded protein is CASRPGGGAYEQYF. This sequence joins TRBV4-2 and TRBJ2-4, with TRBD2 as a possible D gene (6 bases). TRBJ2-7 explains the end of the DNA better; the J call may be wrong. The germline gives CDR1 LGHNA, CDR2 YNFKEQ. This CDR3 contains 14 residues.

The sample holds a few counts of this clonotype. The V gene is TRBV3-1, the J gene TRBJ2-1, with 12 nucleotides matching TRBD2. V gave up 1 base and J gave up 14 bases; unmatched junction bases: 3. This CDR3 has 13 amino acids. Germline lookup yields CDR1 LGHDT and CDR2 YNNKEL (reference sequence). Here the CDR3 DNA reads TGTGCCAGCAGCCAAGTCAGGACTAGCGGGGAGTTCTTC. Its translation: CASSQVRTSGEFF.

This clonotype was found many times. This chain connects TRBV4-3 to TRBJ2-3; D is unclear. Germline V gives CDR1 LGHNA, CDR2 YSLEER. V was clipped by 0 bases and J by 4 bases, with 2 bases between them. CDR3 length: 12 amino acids. The DNA for the CDR3 is TGCGCCAGCAGCCAAGAATCAGATACGCAGTATTTT. Amino acid sequence: CASSQESDTQYF.

The chain carries TRBV3-1 and TRBJ1-1; D remains ambiguous. CDR1 LGHDT and CDR2 YNNKEL come from the germline V gene (reference sequence). Trimming left V 1 base short and J 6 bases short, with 9 bases between. The CDR3 has 13 residues. CDR3 sequence: CASSQGGDPEAFF. CDR3 in DNA: TGTGCCAGCAGCCAAGGCGGCGACCCTGAAGCTTTCTTT.

The V and J genes are TRBV20-1 and TRBJ1-5; no clear D gene. The CDR3 extends over 12 amino acids. Trimming shortened V by 6 bases and J by 6 bases, and 12 bases separated the two germline ends. The germline V gene has CDR1 DFQATT and CDR2 SNEGSKA (reference sequence). CDR3 nucleotide sequence: TGCAGTGCCTCCGACGGTAGTCAGCCCCAGCATTTT. It codes for CSASDGSQPQHF.

The chain combines TRBV7-2 with TRBJ2-6; the match to TRBD1 covers 12 bases. V lost 0 bases and J lost 2; bases outside the gene matches: 2. Germline-derived CDR1 and CDR2 are SGHTA and FQGNSA. The CDR3 totals 18 residues. The CDR3 sequence is CASSLAGTGGAGANVLTF. The CDR3 DNA is TGTGCCAGCAGCTTAGCCGGGACAGGGGGCGCTGGGGCCAACGTCCTGACTTTC.

This clonotype has just a few counts. This chain uses TRBV25-1 with TRBJ1-4; D is unresolved. The V and J ends lost 3 bases and 0 bases respectively, with 5 bases between them. This CDR3 is built from 14 residues. Germline CDR1 MGHDK, CDR2 SYGVNS. CDR3 residues: CASSDVATNEKLFF. Written as DNA, the CDR3 is TGTGCCAGCAGTGATGTTGCAACTAATGAAAAACTGTTTTTT.

This clonotype was detected once. V usage is TRBV4-3 and J usage is TRBJ2-4; D may be TRBD1 (6 bases). The J call may be wrong; the DNA end is better matched by TRBJ2-7. The germline V gene encodes CDR1 LGHNA and CDR2 YSLEER. This CDR3 is 15 amino acids long. As DNA, the CDR3 is TGCGCCAGCAGCCGATCCTCAGGGGTAAACTACGAGCAGTACTTC. Translating gives CASSRSSGVNYEQYF.

The J gene is TRBJ1-5, the V gene TRBV10-3; 7 bases map to TRBD1. V lost 3 bases to trimming and J lost 6 bases; unmatched junction nucleotides: 2. Germline V gene sequence: CDR1 ENHRY, CDR2 SYGVKD. CDR3 length equals 13 residues. CDR3 in DNA: TGTGCCATCAGTGATCCAGGGGGTCAGCCCCAGCATTTT. Translation gives CAISDPGGQPQHF.

This clonotype was seen only once. This chain joins TRBV25-1 and TRBJ2-3; D is ambiguous. Trimming took off 1 base at V and 3 bases at J, with 8 bases between the two ends. This CDR3 comprises 14 residues. Germline CDR1 and CDR2: MGHDK and SYGVNS. Written as DNA, the CDR3 is TGTGCCAGCAGTGAATGGACCCCGACAGATACGCAGTATTTT. Protein product: CASSEWTPTDTQYF.

The chain has TRBV7-9 and TRBJ2-3, with D possibly being TRBD1 (6 bases). V lost 5 bases and J lost 5, with 11 bases in between. Per the germline V gene, CDR1 is SEHNR and CDR2 is FQNEAQ (reference sequence). The CDR3 extends over 13 amino acids. For the CDR3, the DNA is TGTGCCAGCAGCCCAGGGGCCATAGATACGCAGTATTTT. It translates to CASSPGAIDTQYF. Full variable domain (missing parts from reference TRBV7-9 and TRBJ2-3): DTGVSQNPRHKITKRGQNVTFRCDPISEHNRLYWYRQTLGQGPEFLTYFQNEAQLEKSRLLSDRFSAERPKGSFSTLEIQRTEQGDSAMYLCASSPGAIDTQYFGPGTRLTVL.

J is TRBJ1-2 and V is TRBV6-1; D unresolved. The V and J ends lost 3 bases and 3 bases respectively, with 8 bases between them. The CDR3 runs to 13 residues. Germline values: CDR1 MNHNS, CDR2 SASEGT. Written as DNA, the CDR3 is TGTGCCAGCAGTGAGGGCAGCTACTATGGCTACACCTTC. Amino acid sequence: CASSEGSYYGYTF.

This clonotype was seen more than once but under ten times. The chain carries TRBV12-3 or TRBV12-4 and TRBJ1-2; the D is unclear. There are 14 residues in the CDR3. Deletions cut 0 bases from V and 2 bases from J, with 7 bases between. CDR3 loop: CASSLAVGNYGYTF. Here the CDR3 DNA reads TGTGCCAGCAGTTTAGCGGTCGGGAACTATGGCTACACCTTC.

CDR3 coding DNA: TGTGCCAGCAGCCGAGGAGGCGGGACAGGGCGCCACAATGAGCAGTTCTTC. Amino acids: CASSRGGGTGRHNEQFF. The chain carries TRBV7-9 and TRBJ2-1; 9 bases agree with TRBD1. Germline CDR1 and CDR2: SEHNR and FQNEAQ (reference sequence). The length of the CDR3 is 17 residues. Losses at the gene ends were 5 bases for V and 5 bases for J; bases not matched to a gene: 13.

This chain joins TRBV6-2 or TRBV6-3 and TRBJ1-2; D is unclear. CDR3 length equals 12 residues. Looked up from germline, CDR1 is MNHEY and CDR2 is SVGEGT. V gave up 2 bases and J gave up 8 bases, with 9 bases separating them. This CDR3 reads CASSYPEGGYTF. The DNA of the CDR3 is TGTGCCAGCAGTTACCCTGAGGGCGGCTACACCTTC.

This sequence joins TRBV28 and TRBJ1-4; D may be TRBD1 (6 bases). In germline, CDR1 is MDHEN, CDR2 SYDVKM. The CDR3 runs to 15 residues. Trimming took off 6 bases at V and 4 bases at J, with 15 bases between the two ends. The CDR3 loop is CASRRSTGRNEKLFF. The CDR3 nucleotides read TGTGCCAGCAGAAGGTCGACAGGACGTAATGAAAAACTGTTTTTT.

The chain recombines TRBV5-1 with TRBJ2-1; no clear D gene. CDR1 and CDR2 (germline): SGHRS, YFSETQ. This CDR3 has 13 amino acids. V lost 4 bases, J lost 8 bases, and 13 bases lay in between. The CDR3 here is CASSQVQPHEQFF. CDR3 bases: TGCGCCAGCAGCCAGGTTCAGCCCCATGAGCAGTTCTTC.

V and J are TRBV20-1 and TRBJ2-3; D call uncertain. Trimming removed 5 bases at V and 2 bases at J, with 11 bases between. CDR1 is DFQATT, CDR2 SNEGSKA, per germline (reference sequence). The CDR3 length is 13 residues. The CDR3 coding sequence is TGCAGTGCTGCCAGTGAACACACAGATACGCAGTATTTT. Translation: CSAASEHTDTQYF.

V usage is TRBV21-1 and J usage is TRBJ2-7; TRBD1 was called by the table and not checked on the DNA. TRBV21-1 is termed a pseudogene. The CDR3 runs 14 residues. The DNA of the CDR3 is TGTGCCAGCAGCAAGACAGGGGCGGGTTCCGAGCAGTACTTC. It codes for CASSKTGAGSEQYF.